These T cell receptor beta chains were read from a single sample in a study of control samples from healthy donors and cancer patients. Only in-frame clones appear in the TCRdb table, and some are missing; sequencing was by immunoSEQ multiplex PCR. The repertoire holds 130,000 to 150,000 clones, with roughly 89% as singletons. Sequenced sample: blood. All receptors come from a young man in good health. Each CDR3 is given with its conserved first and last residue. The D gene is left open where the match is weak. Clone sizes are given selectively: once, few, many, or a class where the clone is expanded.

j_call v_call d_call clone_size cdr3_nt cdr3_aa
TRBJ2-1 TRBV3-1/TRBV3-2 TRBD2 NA TGTGCCAGCAGCCAAGTAAAGGGGAGGGCCGAGTTATATGAGCAGTTCTTC CASSQVKGRAELYEQFF
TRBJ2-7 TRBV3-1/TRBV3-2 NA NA TGTGCCAGCAGCCCCGGGACGGCGTCCTACGAGCAGTACTTC CASSPGTASYEQYF
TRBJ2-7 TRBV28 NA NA TGTGCCAGCAGTTCCCCCCTCAACTACGAGCAGTACTTC CASSSPLNYEQYF
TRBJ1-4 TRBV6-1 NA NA TGTGCCAGCAGTGAAGGGAGACAGGCATATACAACTAATGAAAAACTGTTTTTT CASSEGRQAYTTNEKLFF
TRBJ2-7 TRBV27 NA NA TGTGCCAGCAGTTTAACCAGACAAACAACTTACGAGCAGTACTTC CASSLTRQTTYEQYF
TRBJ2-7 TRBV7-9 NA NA TGTGCCAGCAGCGGGGGACTGAAGACCTACGAGCAGTACTTC CASSGGLKTYEQYF
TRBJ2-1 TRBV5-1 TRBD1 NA TGCGCCAGCTCGAACGGGACAGCATCGTACAATGAGCAGTTCTTC CASSNGTASYNEQFF
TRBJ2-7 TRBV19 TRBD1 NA TGTGCCAGTAGTATAGGACAGGGAGCCGACGAGCAGTACTTC CASSIGQGADEQYF
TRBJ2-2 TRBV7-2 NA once TGTGCCAGCAGCTCCCCGTGGTACACCGGGGAGCTGTTTTTT CASSSPWYTGELFF
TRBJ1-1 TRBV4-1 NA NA TGCGCCAGCAGCCTTCGAGGAGGGGAGAACACTGAAGCTTTCTTT CASSLRGGENTEAFF
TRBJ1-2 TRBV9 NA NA TGTGCCAGCAGCGTAGGACTGGGAAAGGATAACTATGGCTACACCTTC CASSVGLGKDNYGYTF
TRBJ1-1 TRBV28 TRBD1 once TGTGCCAGCAGTTGGACAGGGGATTGGAACACTGAAGCTTTCTTT CASSWTGDWNTEAFF
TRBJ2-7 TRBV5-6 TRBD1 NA TGTGCCAGCAGCCGGATCCCGGGACAGGGTACCGAGCAGTACTTC CASSRIPGQGTEQYF
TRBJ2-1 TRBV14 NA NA TGTGCCAGCAGCCAAGGCGGGGTCTCCTACAATGAGCAGTTCTTC CASSQGGVSYNEQFF
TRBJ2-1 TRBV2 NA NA TGTGCCAGCAGTGTTTTAGCGATTGAGCAGTTCTTC CASSVLAIEQFF
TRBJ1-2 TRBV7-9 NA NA TGTGCCAGCAGCTCGGTATGGGACCTGGGCTATGGCTACACCTTC CASSSVWDLGYGYTF
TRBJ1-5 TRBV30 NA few TGTGCCTGGAGTGTGAGCCTGACGACGGATCAGCCCCAGCATTTT CAWSVSLTTDQPQHF
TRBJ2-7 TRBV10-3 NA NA TGTGCCATCACCCCCGGACAGAACTACGAGCAGTACTTC CAITPGQNYEQYF
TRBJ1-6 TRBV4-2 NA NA TGTGCCAGCAGCCAAGAGGTCCAGTACTATAATTCACCCCTCCACTTT CASSQEVQYYNSPLHF
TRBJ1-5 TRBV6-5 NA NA TGTGCCAGCAGTTCGGCGGTGTATTTGCCCCAGCATTTT CASSSAVYLPQHF
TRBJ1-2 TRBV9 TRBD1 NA TGTGCCAGCAGCGCCTCAGGGGGCCGCTATGGCTACACCTTC CASSASGGRYGYTF
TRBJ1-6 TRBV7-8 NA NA TGTGCCAGCACGGGGTCCTCATCAAGCCTTTCGGTAGCCCTCCACTTT CASTGSSSSLSVALHF
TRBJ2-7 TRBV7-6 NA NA TGTGCCAGCAGCCCCCACACTAACGAGCAGTACTTC CASSPHTNEQYF
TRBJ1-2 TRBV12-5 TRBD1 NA TGTGCTAGTGGTCCGGCCGGGACAGGGTCGGGTGGCTACACCTTC CASGPAGTGSGGYTF
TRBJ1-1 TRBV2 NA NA TGTGCCAGCAGTGTTTTCAGGGCCCGATACAACACTGAAGCTTTCTTT CASSVFRARYNTEAFF
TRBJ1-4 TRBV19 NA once TGTGCCAGTAGTCCTGGGGCTTCTGTCAGGCCCGTTTTT CASSPGASVRPVF
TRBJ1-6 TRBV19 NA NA TGTGCCAGTAGTATTATTGGTTCACCCCTCCACTTT CASSIIGSPLHF
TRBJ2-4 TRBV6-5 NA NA TGTGCCAGCAGGATAGCGGCCCGCGAGTACTTC CASRIAAREYF
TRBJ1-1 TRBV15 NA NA TGTGCCACCAGCAGAGAGGGGTTTGGCACTGAAGCTTTCTTT CATSREGFGTEAFF
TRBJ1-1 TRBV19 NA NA TGTGCCAGTAGTATGTTCAGCGAAGCTTTCTTT CASSMFSEAFF
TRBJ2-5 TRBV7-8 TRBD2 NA TGTGCCAGCAGCCCGCGCCAGGCTAGCGGGGTCCAAGAGACCCAGTACTTC CASSPRQASGVQETQYF
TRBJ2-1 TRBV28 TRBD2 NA TGTGCCAGCAGTCCTTGGACTAGCGGGAGTAATGAGCAGTTCTTC CASSPWTSGSNEQFF
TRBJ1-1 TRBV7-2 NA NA TGTGCCAGCGGACGACAGGAAAACACTGAAGCTTTCTTT CASGRQENTEAFF
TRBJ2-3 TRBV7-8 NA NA TGTGCCAGCAGCCCAGGGGGGCGCACAGATACGCAGTATTTT CASSPGGRTDTQYF
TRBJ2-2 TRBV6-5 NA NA TGTGCCAGCAAAAACCAGGGGAGGCGGGGGGGGGAGCTGTTTTTT CASKNQGRRGGELFF
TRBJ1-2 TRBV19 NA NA TGTGCCAGTTGTGTGGTGGGCGGACAAGTACCATACTATGGCTACACCTTC CASCVVGGQVPYYGYTF
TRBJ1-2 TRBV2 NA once TGTGCCAGCAGTGAAGGTAGAGGGACGGGGCCCCTTGGTGGCTACACCTTC CASSEGRGTGPLGGYTF
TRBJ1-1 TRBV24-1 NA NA TGTGCCACCAGCTCGGGGGGGCGGACTGAAGCTTTCTTT CATSSGGRTEAFF
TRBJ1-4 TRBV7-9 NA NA TGTGCCAGCAGCCCCCCCGGACGGACAGCAAAGCTGTTTTTT CASSPPGRTAKLFF
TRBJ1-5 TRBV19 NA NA TGTGCCAGTAGTATATTAGGGATTAGTAATCAGCCCCAGCATTTT CASSILGISNQPQHF
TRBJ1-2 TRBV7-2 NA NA TGTGCCAGCAGCTTACGTGAGGGGCCCTATGGCTACACCTTC CASSLREGPYGYTF
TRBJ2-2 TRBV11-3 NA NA TGTGCCAGCAGCACGGAGGGCCGCACCGGGGAGCTGTTTTTT CASSTEGRTGELFF
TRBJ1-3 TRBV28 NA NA TGTGCCAGCAGACTACCCGGAGAGGGGAGCTCTGGAAACACCATATATTTT CASRLPGEGSSGNTIYF
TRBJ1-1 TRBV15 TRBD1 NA TGTGCCACCAGTCCGAGGGGGCTTGACACTGAAGCTTTCTTT CATSPRGLDTEAFF
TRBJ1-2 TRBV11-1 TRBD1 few TGTGCCAGCAGCTCGGGACAGAGCTATGGCTACACCTTC CASSSGQSYGYTF
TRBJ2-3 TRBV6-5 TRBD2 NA TGTGCCAGCAGCCCGGGACTAGACGTGCCGCAGTGCGTGGATTTT CASSPGLDVPQCVDF
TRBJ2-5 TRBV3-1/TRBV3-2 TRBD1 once TGTGCCAGCGTCCGACAGGGGACAGAGACCCAGTACTTC CASVRQGTETQYF
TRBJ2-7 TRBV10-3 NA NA TGTGCCATCAGTGGGGGCCGGGACGGCTACGAGCAGTACTTC CAISGGRDGYEQYF
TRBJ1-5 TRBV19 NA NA TGTGCCAGTAGTCTAAGGAATCAGCCCCAGCATTTT CASSLRNQPQHF
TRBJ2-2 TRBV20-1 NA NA TGCAGTGCCGAGCTCACCGGGGAGCTGTTTTTT CSAELTGELFF
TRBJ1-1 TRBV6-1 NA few TGTGCCAGCAGTGAATTCAGGGATCCTCCGAATGAAGCTTTCTTT CASSEFRDPPNEAFF
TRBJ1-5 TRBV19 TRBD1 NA TGTGCCAGTAGTAGAGACAGGGATGGGCAGCCCCAGCATTTT CASSRDRDGQPQHF
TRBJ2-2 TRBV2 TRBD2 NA TGTGCCAGCAGTGATATAGCGGGAGACACCGGGGAGCTGTTTTTT CASSDIAGDTGELFF
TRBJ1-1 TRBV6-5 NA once TGTGCCAGCAGTCAAACCCAGGGTTTGACTGAAGCTTTCTTT CASSQTQGLTEAFF
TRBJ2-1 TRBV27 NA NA TGTGCCAGCAGTTTGGCAGCGATCGGGAGCAATGAGCAGTTCTTC CASSLAAIGSNEQFF